Given below is one T cell receptor beta chain in context. Its antigen remains unknown. This specimen belongs to a study of cytomegalovirus exposure and HLA in healthy donors. About the study: From around 180 million T cells, an earlier analysis saw 110 million or so unique TCR beta sequences.

V dropped 4 bases and J dropped 1; count of bases not matched to a gene: 4. The CDR3 loop spans 15 amino acids. Germline lookup yields CDR1 SGHRS and CDR2 YFSETQ. 13 Jbeta primers and 60 Vbeta primers were used for the PCR. TCRdb keeps only in-frame clones here, not all; method: immunoSEQ multiplex PCR. The sample has approximately 32,000 clones; approximately 80% are singletons. Study-wide findings and caveats: Overall, roughly 170 TCR beta chains were annotated as cytomegalovirus-associated. A later analysis reportedly identified an Asian-associated ancestry cluster as carrying fewer N-insertions than the roughly 670-donor mean. Accurate prediction of HLA-A and HLA-B alleles (for most subjects) was reportedly achieved from TCR beta sequences.

This sequence joins TRBV5-1 and TRBJ2-1; TRBD2 agrees at 8 bases. The sequence was collected from a woman aged 18-35 years in good health and CMV-seronegative. The material sequenced was PBMCs. The CDR3 is CASSVAGPSYNEQFF. For the CDR3, the DNA is TGCGCCAGCAGCGTAGCGGGGCCTTCCTACAATGAGCAGTTCTTC.